The 26 T cell receptor beta chains below were found in one sample sequenced in a study of beta chain features in type 1 diabetes. Findings and limits, study-wide: TCRB CDR3 length was moderately but significantly reduced in all four CD4+ subsets of Type 1 diabetes patients.

What was sequenced were expressed TCRB transcripts, since all of the isolated RNA had been reverse transcribed. Here immunoSEQ multiplex PCR was the method, and the copy in TCRdb shows in-frame clones only, minus some. The repertoire includes roughly 730,000 clones, roughly 13% of them detected once, and approximately 0.022% sits in the top ten. These receptors are not linked to any known antigen. The sequencing input was naive CD4+ T cells from blood. Receptors were obtained from a young man with type 1 diabetes.

The chain couples TRBV29-1 to TRBJ1-2, with 9 bases lining up with TRBD1. The CDR3 covers 12 residues. V shed 7 bases and J 4 bases; nucleotides not matched to a gene: 4. The germline CDR1 and CDR2 sequences are SQVTM and ANQGSEA. The chain's CDR3 is CSGWTGVYGYTF. The DNA for the CDR3 is TGCAGCGGATGGACAGGGGTCTATGGCTACACCTTC.

V gene TRBV15 combines with J gene TRBJ1-5; no reliable D call. Germline lookup yields CDR1 LNHNV and CDR2 YYDKDF (reference sequence). V lost 1 base, J lost 0 bases, and 16 bases lay in between. The CDR3 is 18 amino acids. The DNA of the CDR3 is TGTGCCACCAGCAGAGCTCCCTCTCGGGCGTATAGCAATCAGCCCCAGCATTTT. It is translated as CATSRAPSRAYSNQPQHF. Using reference TRBV15 and TRBJ1-5 for the parts outside the CDR3, the full variable domain is DAMVIQNPRYQVTQFGKPVTLSCSQTLNHNVMYWYQQKSSQAPKLLFHYYDKDFNNEADTPDNFQSRRPNTSFCFLDIRSPGLGDTAMYLCATSRAPSRAYSNQPQHFGDGTRLSIL.

This sequence joins TRBV13 and TRBJ2-3; D uncertain. Germline V CDR1 and CDR2: PRHDT, FYEKMQ (reference sequence). This CDR3 is 13 amino acids long. V gave up 11 bases and J gave up 2 bases, with 14 bases separating them. In DNA form, the CDR3 reads TGTGCCGGTCGGGCAGGACCCACAGATACGCAGTATTTT. Encoded protein: CAGRAGPTDTQYF.

The V and J genes are TRBV13 and TRBJ1-4; no reliable D call. This CDR3 contains 15 residues. Germline assignment: CDR1 PRHDT and CDR2 FYEKMQ (reference sequence). Deletions cut 2 bases from V and 3 bases from J, with 10 bases between. In DNA form, the CDR3 reads TGTGCCAGCAGCTTACGAGTTGGGGCTAATGAAAAACTGTTTTTT. This codes for CASSLRVGANEKLFF.

In its sample, this clone was seen a few times. V gene TRBV6-6 combines with J gene TRBJ1-1; 9 bases align to TRBD1. This CDR3 comprises 14 residues. Germline-derived CDR1 and CDR2 are MNHNY and SVGAGI (reference sequence). V dropped 8 bases and J dropped 5; count of bases not matched to a gene: 9. This CDR3 is CASRKQGASTEAFF. CDR3 sequence (DNA): TGTGCCAGCCGGAAACAGGGGGCGAGTACTGAAGCTTTCTTT.

This sequence joins TRBV30 and TRBJ1-4; no firm D call. Germline-derived CDR1 and CDR2 are GTSNPN and SVGIG (reference sequence). The CDR3 spans 13 residues. V was cut by 2 bases and J by 6 bases, with 10 bases left in between. For the CDR3, the DNA is TGTGCCTGGAGTATGGGGTTGGATGAAAAACTGTTTTTT. Protein: CAWSMGLDEKLFF.

In this sample, this clone turned up a few times. The chain uses TRBV30 and TRBJ2-3; 13 bases map to TRBD2. Germline CDR1 reads GTSNPN; CDR2 reads SVGIG (reference sequence). V shed 7 bases and J 2 bases; nucleotides not matched to a gene: 6. This CDR3 spans 15 amino acids. The CDR3 loop is CASPGLAGATDTQYF. In DNA, the CDR3 is TGTGCCTCCCCCGGACTAGCGGGGGCCACAGATACGCAGTATTTT.

There are a few counts of this clone. The chain couples TRBV27 to TRBJ2-2; D unclear. Trimming pared 6 bases from V and 4 bases from J, leaving 12 bases between. The CDR3 is made up of 14 amino acids. Germline V CDR1 and CDR2: MNHEY, SMNVEV (reference sequence). The CDR3 loop is CASRIRDPTGELFF. CDR3 DNA sequence: TGTGCCAGCAGGATCCGAGACCCCACCGGGGAGCTGTTTTTT.

The J gene is TRBJ1-5, the V gene TRBV7-8; 10 bases are a match to TRBD1. The germline gives CDR1 SGHVS, CDR2 FQNEAQ. The ends lost 4 bases at V and 0 bases at J; junction bases unmatched: 9. This CDR3 is 18 amino acids long. The DNA for the CDR3 is TGTGCCAGCAGCTCATCCGGGACAGGGGATTATAGCAATCAGCCCCAGCATTTT. Protein product: CASSSSGTGDYSNQPQHF.

This clone was counted between two and nine times. CDR3 in amino acids: CASRGLVGTDTQYF. The CDR3, as DNA: TGTGCCAGCAGAGGACTAGTGGGCACAGATACGCAGTATTTT. The chain joins TRBV27 to TRBJ2-3, with 7 bases aligning to TRBD2. Germline CDR1 MNHEY, CDR2 SMNVEV (reference sequence). The CDR3 is 14 amino acids. The J segment lost 1 base and the V segment lost 6 bases, leaving 4 bases of the junction unmatched.

This clone was seen more than once but under ten times. The chain couples TRBV7-6 to TRBJ1-6; TRBD1 agrees at 8 bases. The CDR3 loop spans 17 amino acids. J lost 9 bases, V lost 5 bases, and 15 bases had no gene match. Per the germline V gene, CDR1 is SGHVS and CDR2 is FNYEAQ. The CDR3 region is CASSQGQASPGASPLHF. For the CDR3, the DNA is TGTGCCAGCAGCCAGGGACAGGCCTCACCGGGGGCTTCACCCCTCCACTTT.

The chain is built from TRBV9 and TRBJ1-1, with D possibly TRBD1 on 6 matching bases. Trimming took 3 bases from V and 1 from J, leaving 10 bases between them. The CDR3 sequence is 14 residues long. Germline CDR1 and CDR2: SGDLS and YYNGEE. The CDR3, as DNA: TGTGCCAGCAGCGCCTCAGGGGAGAACACTGAAGCTTTCTTT. This encodes CASSASGENTEAFF.

The chain recombines TRBV11-2 with TRBJ1-4; 9 nucleotides line up with TRBD1. This CDR3 region has 14 residues. The germline gives CDR1 SGHAT, CDR2 FQNNGV. J gave up 10 bases and V 3 bases, and 6 bases lay outside the gene matches. The CDR3 loop reads CASSLGQGSGKLFF. CDR3 coding DNA: TGTGCCAGCAGCTTGGGACAGGGAAGTGGAAAACTGTTTTTT.

This clone has only one observation. The chain links TRBV7-2 to TRBJ2-7, with 8 bases that match TRBD2. The CDR3 has 13 amino acids. V shed 3 bases and J 6 bases; nucleotides not matched to a gene: 4. CDR1 is SGHTA and CDR2 is FQGNSA in the germline V gene. The CDR3 region is CASSFSGIGEQYF. CDR3 nucleotides: TGTGCCAGCAGCTTTAGCGGGATCGGCGAGCAGTACTTC.

The sample holds a few counts of this clone. The genes are TRBV7-8 and TRBJ2-1; 7 nucleotides align to TRBD1. Germline CDR1 SGHVS, CDR2 FQNEAQ. The V gene end was trimmed by 5 bases and the J gene end by 3 bases; junction bases not matched to a gene: 7. The CDR3 totals 15 residues. The chain's CDR3 is CASSPVTGSYNEQFF. The CDR3 region has the DNA TGTGCCAGCAGCCCCGTGACAGGGAGCTACAATGAGCAGTTCTTC.

V is TRBV10-3 and J is TRBJ1-1, with D possibly being TRBD1 (5 bases). Trimming took off 8 bases at V and 3 bases at J, with 13 bases between the two ends. Germline V CDR1 and CDR2: ENHRY, SYGVKD. This CDR3 is 13 amino acids long. The CDR3 sequence: CAIAARDYTEAFF. For the CDR3, the DNA is TGTGCCATCGCGGCCAGGGACTACACTGAAGCTTTCTTT.

The V and J genes are TRBV13 and TRBJ1-2; unclear D gene. This CDR3 region has 14 residues. Trimming stripped 6 bases from V and 2 bases from J, with 13 bases between. Looked up from germline, CDR1 is PRHDT and CDR2 is FYEKMQ (reference sequence). The CDR3 sequence is CASRSFVGNYGYTF. In DNA form, the CDR3 reads TGTGCCAGCAGGTCTTTCGTCGGCAACTATGGCTACACCTTC.

The chain combines TRBV25-1 with TRBJ2-1, with TRBD1 matching over 8 bases. CDR1 MGHDK and CDR2 SYGVNS come from the germline V gene. The CDR3 extends over 16 amino acids. Losses at the gene ends were 6 bases for V and 8 bases for J; bases not matched to a gene: 15. For the CDR3, the DNA is TGTGCCAGCAGCCGATCCGGGACAGGCGTAATGGATGAGCAGTTCTTC. Encoded protein: CASSRSGTGVMDEQFF.

In its sample, this clone was seen a few times. The chain combines TRBV6-5 with TRBJ1-2; tentative D call: TRBD1 (6 bases). V gave up 8 bases and J gave up 7 bases, with 14 bases separating them. The CDR3 consists of 12 residues. From germline, CDR1 is MNHEY and CDR2 SVGAGI. The CDR3 DNA is TGTGCCAGCCGGGACATTAGCTCTGGCTACACCTTC. Residues: CASRDISSGYTF.

This clone was seen a handful of times. The genes are TRBV10-3 and TRBJ2-3; 9 bases are a match to TRBD1. The CDR3 runs to 14 residues. V lost 6 bases and J lost 4; bases outside the gene matches: 5. CDR1 is ENHRY, CDR2 SYGVKD, per germline. CDR3 nucleotide sequence: TGTGCCATCAGACAGGGGGCTCAGTCAGATACGCAGTATTTT. Its translation is CAIRQGAQSDTQYF.

In its sample, this clone was seen a few times. The chain carries TRBV27 and TRBJ1-5, with D possibly matching TRBD1 (5 bases). V was trimmed by 5 bases and J by 3 bases, leaving 14 bases between them. From germline, CDR1 is MNHEY and CDR2 SMNVEV (reference sequence). The CDR3 contains 15 residues. This CDR3 is CASSPWRGNNQPQHF. For the CDR3, the DNA is TGTGCCAGCAGTCCCTGGAGGGGAAACAATCAGCCCCAGCATTTT.

This clone appeared a few times. The chain combines TRBV6-5 with TRBJ2-1; the match to TRBD1 covers 7 bases. V was clipped by 6 bases and J by 0 bases; unmatched bases: 5. The CDR3 is 15 residues long. Germline loops: CDR1 MNHEY, CDR2 SVGAGI. CDR3 sequence (DNA): TGTGCCAGCAGCCTGGGACAGAGCTCCTACAATGAGCAGTTCTTC. It encodes CASSLGQSSYNEQFF.

The rearrangement joins TRBV29-1 to TRBJ1-2, with D unclear. The V gene's germline CDR1 is SQVTM and CDR2 ANQGSEA. This CDR3 is 11 amino acids long. The V gene lost 3 bases and the J gene lost 8 bases, with 10 bases spanning the gap. CDR3 region: CSVDPWEGYTF. In nucleotides, the CDR3 is TGCAGCGTTGATCCCTGGGAAGGCTACACCTTC.

CDR3 amino acids: CAISESGRPTTPNTEAFF. DNA for the CDR3: TGTGCCATCAGTGAGTCGGGCAGGCCAACTACCCCAAACACTGAAGCTTTCTTT. This rearrangement joins TRBV10-3 to TRBJ1-1; D gene unclear. V dropped 0 bases and J dropped 2 bases, with 19 bases sitting between them. The CDR3 is 18 amino acids. Looked up from germline, CDR1 is ENHRY and CDR2 is SYGVKD.

There are a few counts of this clone. The chain links TRBV30 to TRBJ1-2; D is ambiguous. Germline V gives CDR1 GTSNPN, CDR2 SVGIG (reference sequence). The CDR3 extends over 15 amino acids. V dropped 8 bases and J dropped 3 bases, with 22 bases sitting between them. CDR3 region: CAQHARIFTDYGYTF. The CDR3, as DNA: TGTGCCCAACACGCCCGAATATTTACTGACTATGGCTACACCTTC.

V is TRBV7-7 and J is TRBJ2-3; D tentatively reads TRBD1 or TRBD2 (5 bases each). CDR1 is SSHAT, CDR2 FNYEAQ, per germline (reference sequence). V was trimmed by 3 bases and J by 2 bases, leaving 12 bases between them. The CDR3 runs 15 residues. The CDR3 DNA is TGTGCCAGCAGCTTTAGCGTCGGGGCCACAGATACGCAGTATTTT. It codes for CASSFSVGATDTQYF. The variable domain in full, with the rest retrieved from reference TRBV7-7 and TRBJ2-3, is GAGVSQSPRYKVTKRGQDVTLRCDPISSHATLYWYQQALGQGPEFLTYFNYEAQPDKSGLPSDRFSAERPEGSISTLTIQRTEQRDSAMYRCASSFSVGATDTQYFGPGTRLTVL.